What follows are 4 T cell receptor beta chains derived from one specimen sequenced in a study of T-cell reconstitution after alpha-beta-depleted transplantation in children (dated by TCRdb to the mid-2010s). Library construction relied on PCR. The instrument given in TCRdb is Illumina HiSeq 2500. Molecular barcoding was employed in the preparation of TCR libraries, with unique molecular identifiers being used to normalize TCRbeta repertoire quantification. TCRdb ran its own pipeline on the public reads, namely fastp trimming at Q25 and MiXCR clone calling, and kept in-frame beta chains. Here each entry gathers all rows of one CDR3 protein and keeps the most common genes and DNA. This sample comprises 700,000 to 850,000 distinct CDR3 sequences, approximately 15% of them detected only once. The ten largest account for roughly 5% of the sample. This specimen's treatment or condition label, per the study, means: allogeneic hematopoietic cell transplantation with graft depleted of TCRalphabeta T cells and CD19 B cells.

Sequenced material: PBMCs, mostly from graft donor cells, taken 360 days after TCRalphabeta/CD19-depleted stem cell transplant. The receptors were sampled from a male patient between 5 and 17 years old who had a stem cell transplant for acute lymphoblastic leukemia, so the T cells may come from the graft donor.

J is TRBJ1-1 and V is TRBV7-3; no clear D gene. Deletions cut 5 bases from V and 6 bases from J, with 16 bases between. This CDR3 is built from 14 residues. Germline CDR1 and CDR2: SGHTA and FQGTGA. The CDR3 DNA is TGTGCCAGCAGCCTCTGGGGAGCCCACCCTGAAGCTTTCTTT. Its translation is CASSLWGAHPEAFF.

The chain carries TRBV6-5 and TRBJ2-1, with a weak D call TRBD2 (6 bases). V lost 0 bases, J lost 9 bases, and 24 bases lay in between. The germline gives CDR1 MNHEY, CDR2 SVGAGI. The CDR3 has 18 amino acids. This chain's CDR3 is CASSYSMGRTTAGGEQFF. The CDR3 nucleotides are TGTGCCAGCAGTTACTCGATGGGGCGGACTACCGCTGGGGGTGAGCAGTTCTTC.

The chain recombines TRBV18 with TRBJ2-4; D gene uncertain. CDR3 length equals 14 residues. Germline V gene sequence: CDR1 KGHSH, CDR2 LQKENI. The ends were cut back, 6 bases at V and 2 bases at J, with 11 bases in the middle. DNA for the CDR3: TGTGCCAGCTCCTACCCATGGCCCAAAAACATTCAGTACTTC. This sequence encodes CASSYPWPKNIQYF.

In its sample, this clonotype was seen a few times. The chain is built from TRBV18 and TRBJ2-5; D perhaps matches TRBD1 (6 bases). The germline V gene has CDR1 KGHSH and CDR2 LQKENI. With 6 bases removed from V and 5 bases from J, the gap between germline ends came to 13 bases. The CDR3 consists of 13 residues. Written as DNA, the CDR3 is TGTGCCAGCTCCCCCGGACAGAGGGAGACCCAGTACTTC. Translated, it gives CASSPGQRETQYF.